The 7 T cell receptor beta chains below all came from one sample that was sequenced in a study of T-cell reconstitution after alpha-beta-depleted transplantation in children listed by TCRdb under 2016. Libraries were made using PCR. Data came from an Illumina HiSeq 2500. TCR libraries were prepared with molecular barcoding, using unique molecular identifiers to normalize TCRbeta repertoire quantification. TCRdb reworked the public reads: Q25 trimming with fastp, MiXCR clone assembly, productive beta chains retained. Identical CDR3 protein sequences are pooled into one entry, listed with their most common genes and DNA. This sample lists 500,000 to 600,000 distinct CDR3 sequences; roughly 30% were detected once. Approximately 33% of the sample is in the top ten clones. The sample's treatment or condition label is to be understood as: allogeneic hematopoietic cell transplantation with graft depleted of TCRalphabeta T cells and CD19 B cells.

The sequenced sample was PBMCs, obtained before TCRalphabeta/CD19-depleted stem cell transplant. The source is a boy younger than two with Wiskott-Aldrich syndrome, due to receive a stem cell transplant.

This clonotype was seen only a few times. The rearrangement links TRBV20-1 to TRBJ2-3, with D tentatively TRBD2 (6 bases). V was shortened by 3 bases and J by 12 bases, with 10 bases between the two germline ends. This CDR3 is built from 10 residues. Germline CDR1 reads DFQATT; CDR2 reads SNEGSKA (reference sequence). The CDR3 DNA follows: TGCAGTGCTAGGGAGGGACCACAGTATTTT. It codes for CSAREGPQYF.

The chain carries TRBV5-6 and TRBJ1-2; D remains unclear. This CDR3 region has 11 residues. V was clipped by 2 bases and J by 5 bases, with 4 bases between them. CDR1 SGHDT and CDR2 YYEEEE come from the germline V gene. CDR3 residues: CASSFLYGYTF. Written as DNA, the CDR3 is TGTGCCAGCAGCTTTTTATATGGCTACACCTTC.

V gene TRBV7-8 combines with J gene TRBJ2-2, with D possibly called TRBD1 or TRBD2 (7 bases each). CDR1 is SGHVS, CDR2 FQNEAQ, per germline. The length of the CDR3 is 18 residues. Trimming left V 5 bases short and J 5 bases short, with 24 bases between. The CDR3 DNA follows: TGTGCCAGCAGCGCGACCAGGGGGAGGGACCTGGGGACCGGGGAGCTGTTTTTT. Translated: CASSATRGRDLGTGELFF.

The chain is built from TRBV20-1 and TRBJ2-1, with D unresolved. The V end lost 3 bases, the J end lost 2 bases, and 11 bases lay between the germline ends. Germline values: CDR1 DFQATT, CDR2 SNEGSKA (reference sequence). The CDR3 has 14 amino acids. The CDR3 reads CSARSGPPYNEQFF. In DNA form, the CDR3 reads TGCAGTGCTAGGTCAGGCCCCCCCTACAATGAGCAGTTCTTC.

This chain links TRBV20-1 with TRBJ2-1, with TRBD2 matching over 7 bases. Germline CDR1 DFQATT, CDR2 SNEGSKA (reference sequence). CDR3 length: 14 residues. V trimming: 5 bases; J trimming: 4 bases; junction bases outside the gene matches: 8. CDR3 sequence reads: CSASWGGFYNEQFF. Written as DNA, the CDR3 is TGCAGTGCTTCTTGGGGGGGGTTTTACAATGAGCAGTTCTTC.

The V call is TRBV5-6, the J call TRBJ2-7, with TRBD2 matching 12 bases. With 4 bases clipped from V and 6 bases from J, the junction kept 8 bases outside the gene matches. The CDR3 covers 15 residues. Germline lookup yields CDR1 SGHDT and CDR2 YYEEEE. As DNA, the CDR3 is TGTGCCAGCAGCCTGACTAGCGGGAGTTCTTTCGAGCAGTACTTC. This gives the protein CASSLTSGSSFEQYF.

This clonotype was counted only a few times. The chain combines TRBV2 with TRBJ2-5; D may correspond to TRBD1 or TRBD2 (5 bases each). With 6 bases removed from V and 8 bases from J, the gap between germline ends came to 16 bases. Germline CDR1 SNHLY, CDR2 FYNNEI. CDR3 length: 13 amino acids. CDR3 DNA: TGTGCCAGCAGGGGGACGGTAATCACAACCCAGTACTTC. Residues: CASRGTVITTQYF.